This T cell receptor beta chain was identified in a study of T cells after yellow fever vaccination. Across the study: SMART-Seq v4 Ultra Low Input served to prepare low-cell-number fractions. Study conclusions and caveats: Only a small proportion of the clonotypes turned up in both the CD4 and the CD8 compartments, likely arising from convergent recombination.

Template-switching 5'RACE yielded the TCR cDNA; a universal primer site and UMIs were added in the process. Via MiXCR, TCRdb re-called the 5' RACE reads, giving one row per CDR3 protein. This sample has 200,000 or so distinct CDR3 sequences; approximately 6.3% occur once, and the top ten carry 0.8% to 1.2%. At least ten counts were recorded for this clonotype. Its antigen remains unknown. Source: CD4+ T cells sorted from PBMCs, taken on the day of the yellow fever booster vaccination. The receptor comes from a man aged 30 to 45 who received the YFV17D yellow fever vaccine.

The chain's CDR3 is CASSPSPAGGTETQYF. The DNA for the CDR3 is TGCGCCAGCAGCCCGTCCCCAGCGGGAGGAACAGAGACCCAGTACTTC. V usage is TRBV5-1 and J usage is TRBJ2-5; the match to TRBD2 covers 9 bases. CDR1 and CDR2 (germline): SGHRS, YFSETQ. Trimming cost V 4 bases and J 4 bases; bases outside gene matches: 11. The CDR3 length is 16 residues.